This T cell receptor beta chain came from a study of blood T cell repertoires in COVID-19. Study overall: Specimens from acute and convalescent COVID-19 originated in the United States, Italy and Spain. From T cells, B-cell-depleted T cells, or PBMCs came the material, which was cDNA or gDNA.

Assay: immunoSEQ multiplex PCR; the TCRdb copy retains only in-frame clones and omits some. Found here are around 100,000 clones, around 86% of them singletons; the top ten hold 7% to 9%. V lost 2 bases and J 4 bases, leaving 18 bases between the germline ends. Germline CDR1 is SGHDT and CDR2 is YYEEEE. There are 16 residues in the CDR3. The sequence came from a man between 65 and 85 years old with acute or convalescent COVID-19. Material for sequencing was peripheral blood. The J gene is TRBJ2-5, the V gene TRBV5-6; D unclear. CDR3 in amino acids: CASSLGVTASSETQYF. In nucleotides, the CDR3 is TGTGCCAGCAGCTTAGGCGTCACAGCTTCATCAGAGACCCAGTACTTC. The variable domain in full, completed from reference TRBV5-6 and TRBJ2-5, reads DAGVTQSPTHLIKTRGQQVTLRCSPKSGHDTVSWYQQALGQGPQFIFQYYEEEERQRGNFPDRFSGHQFPNYSSELNVNALLLGDSALYLCASSLGVTASSETQYFGPGTRLLVL.